A selection of T cell receptor beta chains follows, all from one sample in a study of PD-L1 blockade in urothelial cancer. Profiling relied on immunoSEQ multiplex PCR, and the TCRdb table lists in-frame clones only, not all of them. The repertoire includes 25,000 to 35,000 clones, 79% of them detected once, and about 3.7% sits in the top ten. The sample here was PBMCs, taken around atezolizumab (anti-PD-L1) treatment. The receptor set was obtained from a man aged 65 to 79 with urothelial cancer. Each CDR3 is given with its conserved first and last residue. The order of the fields is J gene, clone size, V gene, D gene, CDR3 DNA, CDR3 protein. D genes are given only for firm matches. Not every row has a clone size; where given, it reads once, few, many or a size class.

j_call: TRBJ2-5
clone_size: once
v_call: TRBV5-1
d_call: NA
cdr3_nt: TGCGCCAGCAGCTCGGGTGGAGAGACCCAGTACTTC
cdr3_aa: CASSSGGETQYF

j_call: TRBJ1-4
clone_size: once
v_call: TRBV19
d_call: TRBD1
cdr3_nt: TGTGCCAGTACCAAACGGACAGGAACATCAACTAATGAAAAACTGTTTTTT
cdr3_aa: CASTKRTGTSTNEKLFF

j_call: TRBJ2-7
clone_size: NA
v_call: TRBV11-2
d_call: NA
cdr3_nt: TGTGCCAGCAGCCTCCGACGGGGGAACGAGCAGTACTTC
cdr3_aa: CASSLRRGNEQYF

j_call: TRBJ1-5
clone_size: NA
v_call: TRBV19
d_call: NA
cdr3_nt: TGTGCCAGTAGTATAAGGCAGGGCGGAAGGTATCAGCCCCAGCATTTT
cdr3_aa: CASSIRQGGRYQPQHF

j_call: TRBJ2-1
clone_size: medium-sized
v_call: TRBV18
d_call: NA
cdr3_nt: TGTGCCAGCTCAGGAGAGGTCGACAATGAGCAGTTCTTC
cdr3_aa: CASSGEVDNEQFF

j_call: TRBJ2-7
clone_size: NA
v_call: TRBV6-6
d_call: TRBD2
cdr3_nt: TGTGCCAGCAGTTACGCGAAAGCGGGAGCGGACGAGCAGTACTTC
cdr3_aa: CASSYAKAGADEQYF

j_call: TRBJ1-4
clone_size: medium-sized
v_call: TRBV4-1
d_call: NA
cdr3_nt: TGCGCCAGCAGCCCTGTCACGGGGGGTGAAAAACTGTTTTTT
cdr3_aa: CASSPVTGGEKLFF

j_call: TRBJ2-1
clone_size: NA
v_call: TRBV28
d_call: NA
cdr3_nt: TGTGCCAGCAGGCCCGGACAGCGGAATGAGCAGTTCTTC
cdr3_aa: CASRPGQRNEQFF

j_call: TRBJ2-1
clone_size: NA
v_call: TRBV29-1
d_call: TRBD1
cdr3_nt: TGCAGCGTTGATCGGGACAGTGAATACAATGAGCAGTTCTTC
cdr3_aa: CSVDRDSEYNEQFF

j_call: TRBJ1-2
clone_size: NA
v_call: TRBV29-1
d_call: NA
cdr3_nt: TGCAGCGTTGAGCGCAGGGATTATGGCTACACCTTC
cdr3_aa: CSVERRDYGYTF

j_call: TRBJ1-1
clone_size: NA
v_call: TRBV6-6
d_call: NA
cdr3_nt: TGTGCCAGCACCATAAAATTAACAGGGTCGAGCACTGAAGCTTTCTTT
cdr3_aa: CASTIKLTGSSTEAFF

j_call: TRBJ1-1
clone_size: NA
v_call: TRBV21-1
d_call: NA
cdr3_nt: TGTGCCAGCAGCAAGGGGCAGCTACCAGTGAACACTGAAGCTTTCTTT
cdr3_aa: CASSKGQLPVNTEAFF

j_call: TRBJ2-1
clone_size: NA
v_call: TRBV9
d_call: TRBD2
cdr3_nt: TGTGCCAGCAGCGTAGCGGCTAGCGGGAGCGATGAGCAGTTCTTC
cdr3_aa: CASSVAASGSDEQFF

j_call: TRBJ1-2
clone_size: NA
v_call: TRBV29-1
d_call: NA
cdr3_nt: TGCAGCGTTGAGGGCACGCTCTATGGCTACACCTTC
cdr3_aa: CSVEGTLYGYTF

j_call: TRBJ2-2
clone_size: NA
v_call: TRBV2
d_call: NA
cdr3_nt: TGTGCCAGCAAAGGGGCGGATACCGGGGAGCTGTTTTTT
cdr3_aa: CASKGADTGELFF

j_call: TRBJ2-3
clone_size: NA
v_call: TRBV4-2
d_call: NA
cdr3_nt: TGTGCCAGCAGCCAAGAGGCAGAGCGTTCAGATACGCAGTATTTT
cdr3_aa: CASSQEAERSDTQYF

j_call: TRBJ2-7
clone_size: NA
v_call: TRBV5-1
d_call: TRBD1
cdr3_nt: TGCGCCAGCAGCTTGTTGGGACAGGGGAGTTACGAGCAGTACTTC
cdr3_aa: CASSLLGQGSYEQYF

j_call: TRBJ2-2
clone_size: NA
v_call: TRBV19
d_call: NA
cdr3_nt: TGTGCCAGTAGCCTCCAGGGGAACACCGGGGAGCTGTTTTTT
cdr3_aa: CASSLQGNTGELFF